Listed below are T cell receptor beta chains from one sample, sequenced in a study of T cell repertoires in cytomegalovirus infection. TCRdb fed the reads into MiXCR, producing one record per CDR3 protein. Of under 800,000 distinct CDR3 sequences in the sample, 20% to 30% were seen once. The sequenced sample consisted of CD8+ T cells from PBMCs. The receptors were sampled from a human donor in good health (CMV status not recorded). Some clones in this sample may be carry-over from other donors' samples. CDR3s include the opening cysteine and the closing phenylalanine or tryptophan. Each record gives: J gene, V gene, clone size, D gene, CDR3 DNA, CDR3 protein. D genes are given only for firm matches. Some rows have no size entry. The others give once, few or many, or a class for an expanded clone.

J gene: TRBJ1-2
V gene: TRBV6-2/TRBV6-3
clone size: .
D gene: .
CDR3 DNA: TGTGCCAGCAGTTCACACCGGATCTCAGATGGCGCCGACTATGGCTACACCTTC
CDR3 protein: CASSSHRISDGADYGYTF

J gene: TRBJ1-6
V gene: TRBV27
clone size: many
D gene: .
CDR3 DNA: TGTGCCAGCAGTTTCGGCCTAGACAATTCACCCCTCCACTTT
CDR3 protein: CASSFGLDNSPLHF

J gene: TRBJ1-4
V gene: TRBV28
clone size: few
D gene: TRBD1
CDR3 DNA: TGTGCCAGCAGCGTTGGGCCCTCCTTGACAGGGATGGAGCGTTTGAATGAAAAACTGTTTTTT
CDR3 protein: CASSVGPSLTGMERLNEKLFF

J gene: TRBJ2-1
V gene: TRBV29-1
clone size: .
D gene: TRBD1
CDR3 DNA: TGCAGCGGGCAAAGCGACAGGGGGCGAGGTGAGCAGTTCTTC
CDR3 protein: CSGQSDRGRGEQFF

J gene: TRBJ2-3
V gene: TRBV12-3/TRBV12-4
clone size: many
D gene: .
CDR3 DNA: TGTGCCAGCAGCAGGGGGGGGCCTTCTCGTACAGATACGCAGTATTTT
CDR3 protein: CASSRGGPSRTDTQYF

J gene: TRBJ2-1
V gene: TRBV11-2
clone size: .
D gene: TRBD1
CDR3 DNA: TGTGCCAGCAGCTTATACAGGGGCGGCTACAATGAGCAGTTCTTC
CDR3 protein: CASSLYRGGYNEQFF

J gene: TRBJ2-5
V gene: TRBV7-9
clone size: many
D gene: .
CDR3 DNA: TGTGCCAGCAGCTTATGGGACAACCAAGAGACCCAGTACTTC
CDR3 protein: CASSLWDNQETQYF

J gene: TRBJ1-2
V gene: TRBV25-1
clone size: .
D gene: .
CDR3 DNA: TGTGCCAGCAGTGAAGGGAGGGTTATTGACTATGGCTACACCTTC
CDR3 protein: CASSEGRVIDYGYTF

J gene: TRBJ2-4
V gene: TRBV6-6
clone size: .
D gene: .
CDR3 DNA: TGTGCCAGCAGTTACCCGAGGGAAGCCAAAAACATTCAGTACTTC
CDR3 protein: CASSYPREAKNIQYF

J gene: TRBJ1-1
V gene: TRBV3-1
clone size: .
D gene: .
CDR3 DNA: TGTGCCAGCAGCCAAGATGGACACTCATACACCATGAACACTGAAGCTTTCTTT
CDR3 protein: CASSQDGHSYTMNTEAFF

J gene: TRBJ2-7
V gene: TRBV20-1
clone size: few
D gene: .
CDR3 DNA: TGCAGTGCCGCCTCCAGAATAGGCTCCTACGAGCAGTACTTC
CDR3 protein: CSAASRIGSYEQYF

J gene: TRBJ2-1
V gene: TRBV28
clone size: .
D gene: .
CDR3 DNA: TGTGCCAGCAGTTTACCCCTAAGGTTCGGGGTGGGGATTTACAATGAGCAGTTCTTC
CDR3 protein: CASSLPLRFGVGIYNEQFF

J gene: TRBJ2-1
V gene: TRBV24-1
clone size: .
D gene: TRBD1
CDR3 DNA: TGTGTCACGACAGGGCGGATGGGTGAGCAGTTCTTC
CDR3 protein: CVTTGRMGEQFF

J gene: TRBJ1-4
V gene: TRBV7-9
clone size: many
D gene: .
CDR3 DNA: TGTGCCAGCAGCTCCTCGGAAAAGACAATGTTTTTT
CDR3 protein: CASSSSEKTMFF

J gene: TRBJ2-7
V gene: TRBV19
clone size: many
D gene: .
CDR3 DNA: TGTGCCAGTAGTACGGACGGATACGAGCAGTACTTC
CDR3 protein: CASSTDGYEQYF

J gene: TRBJ1-5
V gene: TRBV27
clone size: .
D gene: .
CDR3 DNA: TGTGCCAGCAGTTTATCGGGGGGCATTCAGCCCCAGCATTTT
CDR3 protein: CASSLSGGIQPQHF

J gene: TRBJ1-1
V gene: TRBV6-5
clone size: few
D gene: .
CDR3 DNA: TGTGCCAGCAGTTACGGGACGCAGAACACTGAAGCTTTCTTT
CDR3 protein: CASSYGTQNTEAFF

J gene: TRBJ2-5
V gene: TRBV20-1
clone size: .
D gene: .
CDR3 DNA: TGCAGTGCTAGAGATAGGGTCAGCCAAGAGACCCAGTACTTC
CDR3 protein: CSARDRVSQETQYF

J gene: TRBJ2-1
V gene: TRBV29-1
clone size: .
D gene: .
CDR3 DNA: TGCAGCGTTGATGGGGGCTGGGGGAATGAGCAGTTCTTC
CDR3 protein: CSVDGGWGNEQFF

J gene: TRBJ2-6
V gene: TRBV18
clone size: few
D gene: .
CDR3 DNA: TGTGCCAGCAGGGACCTACTCAGCTCTGGGGCCAACGTCCTGACTTTC
CDR3 protein: CASRDLLSSGANVLTF

J gene: TRBJ1-5
V gene: TRBV28
clone size: .
D gene: .
CDR3 DNA: TGTGCCAGCAGATTGGGGGAATTTCAGCCCCAGCATTTT
CDR3 protein: CASRLGEFQPQHF

J gene: TRBJ2-1
V gene: TRBV28
clone size: few
D gene: .
CDR3 DNA: TGTGCCAGCAGTTTTAGAGTGACCCCCGGTTTGTTCTTC
CDR3 protein: CASSFRVTPGLFF

J gene: TRBJ2-5
V gene: TRBV23-1
clone size: .
D gene: .
CDR3 DNA: TGCGCCAGCAGTCAATCAACCAGGCAAAGAGAAGAGACCCAGTACTTC
CDR3 protein: CASSQSTRQREETQYF

J gene: TRBJ2-1
V gene: TRBV15
clone size: .
D gene: .
CDR3 DNA: TGTGCCACCAGCGCTCCCGGGACAAAGGGAGACAATGAGCAGTTCTTC
CDR3 protein: CATSAPGTKGDNEQFF

J gene: TRBJ1-5
V gene: TRBV4-2
clone size: few
D gene: .
CDR3 DNA: TGTGCCAGCAGCGGGGCCAATCAGCCCCAGCATTTT
CDR3 protein: CASSGANQPQHF

J gene: TRBJ2-6
V gene: TRBV7-6
clone size: many
D gene: .
CDR3 DNA: TGTGCCAGCAGCTTATGGGGCGTTGGGGCCAACGTCCTGACTTTC
CDR3 protein: CASSLWGVGANVLTF

J gene: TRBJ2-7
V gene: TRBV7-9
clone size: few
D gene: .
CDR3 DNA: TGTGCCAGCAGCTTCCCAGGGGCGAGGGAGCAGTACTTC
CDR3 protein: CASSFPGAREQYF

J gene: TRBJ2-5
V gene: TRBV7-2
clone size: many
D gene: .
CDR3 DNA: TGTGCCAGCAGCTCCTTGTGGGGGGAGACCCAGTACTTC
CDR3 protein: CASSSLWGETQYF

J gene: TRBJ2-3
V gene: TRBV28
clone size: .
D gene: TRBD2
CDR3 DNA: TGTGCCAGCAGTTTATGGGCTAGCGGGGCCCCCACAGATACGCAGTATTTT
CDR3 protein: CASSLWASGAPTDTQYF

J gene: TRBJ2-2
V gene: TRBV5-6
clone size: many
D gene: .
CDR3 DNA: TGTGCCAGCAGCTTGGGGCAGGGCCTGAACACCGGGGAGCTGTTTTTT
CDR3 protein: CASSLGQGLNTGELFF

J gene: TRBJ2-1
V gene: TRBV29-1
clone size: few
D gene: .
CDR3 DNA: TGCAGCGCTAGACAGGGAGGCGATGAGCAGTTCTTC
CDR3 protein: CSARQGGDEQFF

J gene: TRBJ1-3
V gene: TRBV20-1
clone size: .
D gene: .
CDR3 DNA: TGCAGTGCCACCGGACGGGACTCTGGAAACACCATATATTTT
CDR3 protein: CSATGRDSGNTIYF

J gene: TRBJ1-2
V gene: TRBV29-1
clone size: .
D gene: TRBD1
CDR3 DNA: TGCAGCGTTGAATTCCCGGACAGGGAGCAGGACTATGGCTACACCTTC
CDR3 protein: CSVEFPDREQDYGYTF

J gene: TRBJ1-2
V gene: TRBV24-1
clone size: .
D gene: .
CDR3 DNA: TGTGCCATTTCGGGGAGGAAATCTAACTATGGCTACACCTTC
CDR3 protein: CAISGRKSNYGYTF

J gene: TRBJ2-7
V gene: TRBV20-1
clone size: few
D gene: TRBD1
CDR3 DNA: TGCAGTGCTAGAGTTGGGACAGGGTCACTCTCCTACGAGCAGTACTTC
CDR3 protein: CSARVGTGSLSYEQYF

J gene: TRBJ2-7
V gene: TRBV20-1
clone size: .
D gene: .
CDR3 DNA: TGCAGTGCTAGAGCGCAGGGGCCAACCTACGAGCAGTACTTC
CDR3 protein: CSARAQGPTYEQYF

J gene: TRBJ2-1
V gene: TRBV7-4
clone size: .
D gene: .
CDR3 DNA: TGTGCCAGCGTAACCCTAGCGTCCTACAATGAGCAGTTCTTC
CDR3 protein: CASVTLASYNEQFF

J gene: TRBJ1-1
V gene: TRBV7-6
clone size: .
D gene: .
CDR3 DNA: TGTGCCAGCAGACCCTCCGAGAACACTGAAGCTTTCTTT
CDR3 protein: CASRPSENTEAFF

J gene: TRBJ2-7
V gene: TRBV7-6
clone size: many
D gene: .
CDR3 DNA: TGTGCCAGCAGCCGGGGCGTGGGCAGTACTAGCTCCTACGAGCAGTACTTC
CDR3 protein: CASSRGVGSTSSYEQYF

J gene: TRBJ1-2
V gene: TRBV4-2
clone size: many
D gene: .
CDR3 DNA: TGTGCCAGCAGCCAAGAAGTGGGGACACTAAAGGAAGGCTACACCTTC
CDR3 protein: CASSQEVGTLKEGYTF

J gene: TRBJ2-7
V gene: TRBV7-2
clone size: many
D gene: .
CDR3 DNA: TGTGCCAGCAGTTCTTTCGGGGGAACGGGCTACGAGCAGTACTTC
CDR3 protein: CASSSFGGTGYEQYF

J gene: TRBJ2-5
V gene: TRBV9
clone size: .
D gene: .
CDR3 DNA: TGTGCCAGCAGCGTAGTGGCAAGCCCCATCCGGGAGACCCAGTACTTC
CDR3 protein: CASSVVASPIRETQYF

J gene: TRBJ2-3
V gene: TRBV4-1
clone size: few
D gene: .
CDR3 DNA: TGCGCCAGCAGCCAAGAGGGAGGGGGCTACACAGATACGCAGTATTTT
CDR3 protein: CASSQEGGGYTDTQYF

J gene: TRBJ2-1
V gene: TRBV19
clone size: .
D gene: .
CDR3 DNA: TGTGCCAGTAGTATTCAGGTCTCCTACAATGAGCAGTTCTTC
CDR3 protein: CASSIQVSYNEQFF

J gene: TRBJ1-5
V gene: TRBV28
clone size: many
D gene: TRBD1
CDR3 DNA: TGTGCCAGCAGTAGGGACAGGCATAGCAATCAGCCCCAGCATTTT
CDR3 protein: CASSRDRHSNQPQHF

J gene: TRBJ2-1
V gene: TRBV4-1
clone size: .
D gene: TRBD2
CDR3 DNA: TGCGCCAGCAGCCCCGGTCCCGGGGGGGCGGTTGAGCAGTTCTTC
CDR3 protein: CASSPGPGGAVEQFF

J gene: TRBJ2-5
V gene: TRBV28
clone size: few
D gene: .
CDR3 DNA: TGTGCCGGCCAGGCGAACCGGGGACAAGAGACCCAGTACTTC
CDR3 protein: CAGQANRGQETQYF